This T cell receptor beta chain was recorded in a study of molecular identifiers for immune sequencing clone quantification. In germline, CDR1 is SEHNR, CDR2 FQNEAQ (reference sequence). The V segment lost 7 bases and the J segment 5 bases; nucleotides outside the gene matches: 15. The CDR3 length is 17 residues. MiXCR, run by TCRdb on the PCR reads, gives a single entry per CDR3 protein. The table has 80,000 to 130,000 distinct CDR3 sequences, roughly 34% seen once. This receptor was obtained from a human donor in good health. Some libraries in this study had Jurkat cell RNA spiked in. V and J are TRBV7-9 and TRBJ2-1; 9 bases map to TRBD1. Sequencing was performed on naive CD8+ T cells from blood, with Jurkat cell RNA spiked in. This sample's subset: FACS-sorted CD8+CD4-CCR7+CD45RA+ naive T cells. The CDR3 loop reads CASTTSGTGFRHNEQFF. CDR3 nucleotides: TGTGCCAGCACCACTTCCGGGACAGGGTTCCGACACAATGAGCAGTTCTTC.